This TCR beta chain was profiled in a study of identical twins. TCRdb re-called the 5' RACE reads with MiXCR, one entry per CDR3 protein. Seen here are about 920,000 distinct CDR3 sequences, around 12% observed once, and the top ten hold around 1.5%. This CDR3 region has 14 residues. The V segment lost 7 bases and the J segment 5 bases; nucleotides outside the gene matches: 8. General study points: A partial confounding effect on zero-insertion analyses could come from invariant MAIT and iNKT cells. Beta out-of-frame sequences showed weaker excess twin sharing.

This clonotype was picked up many times. Its antigen is currently unknown. This same sample was also part of a study on yellow fever vaccine responses in identical twins.

The V gene is TRBV12-3 or TRBV12-4, the J gene TRBJ1-1, with 9 bases aligning to TRBD1. The receptor was derived from a woman between 18 and 29 years old in good health. Sequencing was done on a sample of PBMCs. The CDR3 region is CASIVTGGLTEAFF. Here the CDR3 DNA reads TGTGCCAGCATCGTTACAGGGGGCTTAACTGAAGCTTTCTTT.